What follows are 21 T cell receptor beta chains derived from one specimen sequenced in a study of blood T cell repertoires in COVID-19. Here immunoSEQ multiplex PCR was the method, and the copy in TCRdb shows in-frame clones only, minus some. The data contain 430,000 or so clones, around nine tenths of them singletons. The sample comprised PBMCs or T cells enriched from blood (not recorded which). All receptors come from a woman in her thirties or forties who had recovered from COVID-19.

This rearrangement joins TRBV12-5 to TRBJ1-1; D might be TRBD1 (6 bases). Germline CDR1 and CDR2: LGHNT and FRNRAP. With 6 bases removed from V and 3 bases from J, the gap between germline ends came to 14 bases. The CDR3 is 14 residues long. CDR3 nucleotide sequence: TGTGCTAGTGGCCTTGGGGGCTTCGACACTGAAGCTTTCTTT. This gives the protein CASGLGGFDTEAFF. Looking up the rest from reference TRBV12-5 and TRBJ1-1 gives the full variable domain: DARVTQTPRHKVTEMGQEVTMRCQPILGHNTVFWYRQTMMQGLELLAYFRNRAPLDDSGMPKDRFSAEMPDATLATLKIQPSEPRDSAVYFCASGLGGFDTEAFFGQGTRLTVV.

The chain uses TRBV7-2 and TRBJ2-1; maybe TRBD2 (6 bases). Germline V gene sequence: CDR1 SGHTA, CDR2 FQGNSA. CDR3 size: 18 residues. The V end was cut by 2 bases, the J end by 2 bases, with 19 bases between. The CDR3 DNA is TGTGCCAGCAGCTTAAATCCTCTAGCGCCCAATCCCTACAATGAGCAGTTCTTC. Translating gives CASSLNPLAPNPYNEQFF.

The rearrangement joins TRBV25-1 to TRBJ2-5; D unclear. CDR3 size: 14 residues. Germline V gene lookup returns CDR1 MGHDK and CDR2 SYGVNS. V dropped 1 base and J dropped 2 bases, with 8 bases sitting between them. The CDR3 sequence is CASSEFVIQETQYF. DNA of the CDR3: TGTGCCAGCAGTGAATTCGTTATACAAGAGACCCAGTACTTC.

The chain has TRBV29-1 and TRBJ2-5, with 12 bases lining up with TRBD2. Germline V gene lookup returns CDR1 SQVTM and CDR2 ANQGSEA. The CDR3 contains 17 residues. V shed 6 bases, J shed 4 bases, and the junction held 15 bases outside the gene matches. In nucleotides, the CDR3 is TGCAGCGTCGCCCTTCGGCTAGCGGGAGGGCCGGGAGAGACCCAGTACTTC. Amino acids: CSVALRLAGGPGETQYF.

The chain has TRBV20-1 and TRBJ2-7; unclear D gene. The germline gives CDR1 DFQATT, CDR2 SNEGSKA (reference sequence). Trimming shortened V by 3 bases and J by 4 bases, and 7 bases separated the two germline ends. The CDR3 runs to 11 residues. For the CDR3, the DNA is TGCAGTGCTAGTAGTCGGTACGAGCAGTACTTC. It yields the protein CSASSRYEQYF.

J is TRBJ2-3 and V is TRBV28; 10 bases are shared with TRBD2. The CDR3 covers 17 residues. Germline trimming cut 6 bases from V and 0 bases from J; bases unmatched to any gene: 9. Looked up from germline, CDR1 is MDHEN and CDR2 is SYDVKM. The CDR3, as DNA: TGTGCCAGCAGCCCTGGGCTAGCGGGAGTTAGCACAGATACGCAGTATTTT. It codes for CASSPGLAGVSTDTQYF.

This chain joins TRBV9 and TRBJ1-3; possibly TRBD1 for D (5 bases). The CDR3 consists of 15 residues. Germline V lookup: CDR1 SGDLS, CDR2 YYNGEE. V was pared by 4 bases and J by 0 bases, with 11 bases between. The CDR3 bases are TGTGCCAGCAGCCCGACAGACCTCTCTGGAAACACCATATATTTT. Protein sequence: CASSPTDLSGNTIYF.

V usage is TRBV30 and J usage is TRBJ1-2; D is possibly TRBD1 (6 bases). Trimming shortened V by 2 bases and J by 8 bases, and 12 bases separated the two germline ends. The CDR3 length is 12 residues. Germline CDR1 reads GTSNPN; CDR2 reads SVGIG (reference sequence). The CDR3 nucleotides are TGTGCCTGGAGTCTGAGTCAGGGGGGCTACACCTTC. This gives the protein CAWSLSQGGYTF.

This clone came up once. The chain joins TRBV10-3 to TRBJ1-2; TRBD1 might be the D (6 bases). Looked up from germline, CDR1 is ENHRY and CDR2 is SYGVKD. CDR3 size: 15 residues. Deletions cut 8 bases from V and 4 bases from J, with 20 bases between. The CDR3: CAIYGVRGSTYGYTF. The CDR3 region has the DNA TGTGCCATCTATGGCGTCAGGGGTTCGACCTATGGCTACACCTTC.

The J gene is TRBJ2-7, the V gene TRBV27; D is unresolved. This CDR3 comprises 14 residues. Germline V gene lookup returns CDR1 MNHEY and CDR2 SMNVEV (reference sequence). V gave up 5 bases and J gave up 4 bases, with 15 bases separating them. CDR3 residues: CASSLGLWSYEQYF. The CDR3 DNA reads as TGTGCCAGCAGTCTAGGTTTGTGGAGTTACGAGCAGTACTTC.

This clone was seen more than once but under ten times. The chain has TRBV10-2 and TRBJ1-2; 7 bases match TRBD1. Germline CDR1 and CDR2: WSHSY and SAAADI. The ends lost 2 bases at V and 3 bases at J; junction bases unmatched: 3. CDR3 length: 14 amino acids. CDR3 DNA sequence: TGCGCCAGCAGTGAGACAGGGGTTTACTATGGCTACACCTTC. This codes for CASSETGVYYGYTF.

V gene TRBV6-2 or TRBV6-3 combines with J gene TRBJ1-1; D is perhaps TRBD1 (5 bases). V was trimmed by 0 bases and J by 4 bases, leaving 12 bases between them. The CDR3 has 15 residues. CDR1 MNHEY and CDR2 SVGEGT come from the germline V gene. Here the CDR3 DNA reads TGTGCCAGCAGTTACTCGATATGGAGGGGCACTGAAGCTTTCTTT. Translated: CASSYSIWRGTEAFF.

This chain uses TRBV20-1 with TRBJ2-1, with TRBD2 matching over 7 bases. Germline assignment: CDR1 DFQATT and CDR2 SNEGSKA (reference sequence). The V segment lost 3 bases and the J segment 4 bases; nucleotides outside the gene matches: 6. This CDR3 is built from 14 residues. The CDR3 region is CSASPGLRYNEQFF. The CDR3 DNA follows: TGCAGTGCTAGTCCGGGACTACGATACAATGAGCAGTTCTTC.

A single count supports this clone. The chain employs TRBV12-3 or TRBV12-4 and TRBJ1-6, with D unresolved. Trimming left V 6 bases short and J 7 bases short, with 10 bases between. CDR3 size: 13 residues. CDR3 DNA: TGTGCCAGCAGCCTAGGTCTCAATTCACCCCTCCACTTT. Its protein is CASSLGLNSPLHF.

This chain uses TRBV6-2 or TRBV6-3 with TRBJ1-5; a weak D match, TRBD1 (5 bases). CDR3 length: 17 residues. Deletions cut 0 bases from V and 5 bases from J, with 17 bases between. Germline V gene lookup returns CDR1 MNHEY and CDR2 SVGEGT. The chain's CDR3 is CASSYSAGHPTHQPQHF. The CDR3 coding sequence is TGTGCCAGCAGTTACTCCGCCGGACACCCCACCCATCAGCCCCAGCATTTT.

The chain combines TRBV27 with TRBJ1-1, with TRBD1 as a possible D gene (5 bases). The V end lost 7 bases, the J end lost 5 bases, and 14 bases lay between the germline ends. This CDR3 comprises 13 residues. Germline CDR1 is MNHEY and CDR2 is SMNVEV (reference sequence). In DNA form, the CDR3 reads TGTGCCAGCACTCCGGGTCGGGGGACTGAAGCTTTCTTT. This translates into CASTPGRGTEAFF.

This clone was seen a single time. The CDR3 DNA reads TGTGCCAGCAGGGGGCTCGCGACAGCGGGCTACACCTTC. Translating it yields CASRGLATAGYTF. This chain connects TRBV12-3 or TRBV12-4 to TRBJ1-2; perhaps TRBD1 as D (5 bases). Trimming cost V 6 bases and J 8 bases, with 16 bases left between them. This CDR3 is 13 amino acids long.

The chain has TRBV27 and TRBJ2-7; the D gene is possibly TRBD2 (5 bases). The CDR3 runs 13 residues. Trimming removed 5 bases at V and 4 bases at J, with 12 bases between. Germline V lookup: CDR1 MNHEY, CDR2 SMNVEV (reference sequence). The CDR3 loop is CASSLRGQYEQYF. As DNA, the CDR3 is TGTGCCAGCAGTCTTCGGGGTCAATACGAGCAGTACTTC.

The J gene is TRBJ1-6, the V gene TRBV4-3; maybe TRBD1 (5 bases). CDR1 is LGHNA, CDR2 YSLEER, per germline. The germline V and J ends were trimmed by 1 base and 7 bases, with 17 bases remaining between them. The CDR3 is 17 amino acids. CDR3 loop: CASSQGLLGGENSPLHF. In DNA form, the CDR3 reads TGCGCCAGCAGCCAAGGGTTGTTGGGGGGGGAAAATTCACCCCTCCACTTT.

V usage is TRBV25-1 and J usage is TRBJ1-5; the D is unclear. Germline CDR1 is MGHDK and CDR2 is SYGVNS. The ends were cut back, 8 bases at V and 0 bases at J, with 11 bases in the middle. This CDR3 spans 14 amino acids. CDR3 protein: CASGLSHSNQPQHF. The DNA for the CDR3 is TGTGCCAGCGGACTGAGCCATAGCAATCAGCCCCAGCATTTT. Complete variable domain (other parts from reference TRBV25-1 and TRBJ1-5): EADIYQTPRYLVIGTGKKITLECSQTMGHDKMYWYQQDPGMELHLIHYSYGVNSTEKGDLSSESTVSRIRTEHFPLTLESARPSHTSQYLCASGLSHSNQPQHFGDGTRLSIL.

The V and J genes are TRBV20-1 and TRBJ2-1; weak D call: TRBD1 (5 bases). The CDR3 runs 11 residues. V shed 8 bases and J shed 7 bases, with 12 bases lying between them. CDR1 is DFQATT and CDR2 is SNEGSKA in the germline V gene (reference sequence). The CDR3 loop is CSPRDRNEQFF. In DNA form, the CDR3 reads TGCAGTCCAAGAGACAGAAATGAGCAGTTCTTC.